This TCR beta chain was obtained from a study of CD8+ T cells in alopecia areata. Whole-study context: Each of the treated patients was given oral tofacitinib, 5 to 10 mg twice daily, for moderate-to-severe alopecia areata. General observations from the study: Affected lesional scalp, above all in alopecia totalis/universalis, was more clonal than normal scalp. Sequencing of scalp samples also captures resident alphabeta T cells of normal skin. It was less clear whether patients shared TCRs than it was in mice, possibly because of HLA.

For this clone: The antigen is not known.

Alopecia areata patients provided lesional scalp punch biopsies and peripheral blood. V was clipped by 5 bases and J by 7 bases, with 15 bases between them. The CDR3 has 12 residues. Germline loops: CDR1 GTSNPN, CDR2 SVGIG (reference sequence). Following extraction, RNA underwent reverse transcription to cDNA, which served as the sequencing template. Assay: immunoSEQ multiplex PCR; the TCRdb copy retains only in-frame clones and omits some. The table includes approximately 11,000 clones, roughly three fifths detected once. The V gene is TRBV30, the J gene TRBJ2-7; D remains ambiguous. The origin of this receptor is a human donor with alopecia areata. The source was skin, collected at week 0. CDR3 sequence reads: CAWGLFSTEQYF. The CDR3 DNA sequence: TGTGCCTGGGGCTTGTTTTCGACAGAGCAGTACTTC.